These 21 T cell receptor beta chains came from one sample sequenced in a study of blood T cell repertoires in COVID-19. Assay: immunoSEQ multiplex PCR; the TCRdb copy retains only in-frame clones and omits some. The sample has approximately 93,000 clones, about four fifths seen once. Sample: peripheral blood. The receptor source for this set is a woman aged 80 or over with acute or convalescent COVID-19.

V is TRBV30 and J is TRBJ1-2, with D uncertain. With 5 bases removed from V and 5 bases from J, the gap between germline ends came to 12 bases. This CDR3 comprises 12 residues. In germline, CDR1 is GTSNPN, CDR2 SVGIG (reference sequence). DNA of the CDR3: TGTGCCTGGGCGGCAGGCCCTTATGGCTACACCTTC. Amino acids: CAWAAGPYGYTF.

The gene calls are TRBV6-6 and TRBJ1-1; D is ambiguous. Trimming removed 2 bases from V and 7 bases from J, with 11 bases in between. Germline V gene data show CDR1 as MNHNY and CDR2 as SVGAGI (reference sequence). CDR3 length equals 13 residues. CDR3 coding DNA: TGTGCCAGCAGTTACCTCAGGCAGGTTGAAGCTTTCTTT. Encoded protein: CASSYLRQVEAFF.

V is TRBV7-2 and J is TRBJ2-7; 11 bases agree with TRBD2. V was pared by 5 bases and J by 6 bases, with 12 bases of the junction left unmatched. Looked up from germline, CDR1 is SGHTA and CDR2 is FQGNSA. The CDR3 sequence is 16 residues long. The CDR3 nucleotides are TGTGCCAGCAGCCCCATTATAGCGGGAGGGCCTGGCGAGCAGTACTTC. Amino acid sequence: CASSPIIAGGPGEQYF.

The genes are TRBV7-3 and TRBJ1-1, with TRBD1 as a possible D gene (5 bases). This CDR3 comprises 14 residues. Germline CDR1 is SGHTA and CDR2 is FQGTGA. The V gene lost 2 bases and the J gene lost 3 bases, with 10 bases spanning the gap. The CDR3 DNA sequence: TGTGCCAGCAGCTTACAGGGAAGGGACACTGAAGCTTTCTTT. This codes for CASSLQGRDTEAFF. The full variable domain, in which reference TRBV7-3 and TRBJ1-1 provide the parts outside the CDR3, is GAGVSQTPSNKVTEKGKYVELRCDPISGHTALYWYRQSLGQGPEFLIYFQGTGAADDSGLPNDRFFAVRPEGSVSTLKIQRTERGDSAVYLCASSLQGRDTEAFFGQGTRLTVV.

As to this clone: The same CDR3 can be traced to other DNA sequences in this sample. This sequence joins TRBV30 and TRBJ1-1; D possibly corresponds to TRBD1 (5 bases). Germline CDR1 reads GTSNPN; CDR2 reads SVGIG (reference sequence). V lost 2 bases to trimming and J lost 4 bases, with 11 bases between them. The CDR3 runs 13 residues. CDR3 in DNA: TGTGCCTGGAGTAGGGGTTCGGGCACTGAAGCTTTCTTT. Its translation is CAWSRGSGTEAFF.

The rearrangement joins TRBV5-1 to TRBJ1-1; no clear D. This CDR3 is 13 amino acids long. Trimming cost V 2 bases and J 4 bases, with 9 bases left between them. CDR1 and CDR2 from the germline V gene are SGHRS and YFSETQ. This chain's CDR3 is CASSFSEGTEAFF. CDR3 coding DNA: TGCGCCAGCAGCTTCTCGGAGGGCACTGAAGCTTTCTTT.

This rearrangement joins TRBV29-1 to TRBJ1-2, with D possibly being TRBD1 (5 bases). The length of the CDR3 is 12 residues. From germline, CDR1 is SQVTM and CDR2 ANQGSEA. Trimming stripped 6 bases from V and 5 bases from J, with 13 bases between. The CDR3 region is CSVDRGGYGYTF. CDR3 DNA: TGCAGCGTGGACCGGGGGGGTTATGGCTACACCTTC.

The CDR3 here is CASSLGTGFFSGNTIYF. CDR3 DNA: TGTGCCAGCAGCTTAGGGACAGGGTTTTTTTCTGGAAACACCATATATTTT. This chain links TRBV7-9 with TRBJ1-3; 8 positions agree with TRBD1. Germline CDR1 reads SEHNR; CDR2 reads FQNEAQ (reference sequence). The CDR3 loop spans 17 amino acids. After removal of 1 base from V and 1 base from J, the junction contained 6 bases not matched to a gene.

The sample holds a few counts of this clone. V is TRBV5-1 and J is TRBJ2-7, with TRBD2 matching over 10 bases. This CDR3 is built from 15 residues. Germline assignment: CDR1 SGHRS and CDR2 YFSETQ. V shed 4 bases and J 3 bases; nucleotides not matched to a gene: 7. CDR3 region: CASSPGLADLYEQYF. For the CDR3, the DNA is TGCGCCAGCAGCCCCGGACTAGCGGACCTCTACGAGCAGTACTTC.

This clone was detected a few times. V and J are TRBV5-1 and TRBJ2-3; D unclear. Trimming left V 0 bases short and J 2 bases short, with 10 bases between. This CDR3 is built from 15 residues. Looked up from germline, CDR1 is SGHRS and CDR2 is YFSETQ. CDR3 sequence (DNA): TGCGCCAGCAGCTTGGGGGCAGGATTCACAGATACGCAGTATTTT. It is translated as CASSLGAGFTDTQYF.

This sequence joins TRBV6-6 and TRBJ2-2; D may be TRBD1 (6 bases). Germline CDR1 reads MNHNY; CDR2 reads SVGAGI (reference sequence). Trimming removed 6 bases at V and 8 bases at J, with 19 bases between. The CDR3 contains 15 residues. Here the CDR3 DNA reads TGTGCCAGCAGCCACGACAGGACCAGGCATGGGGAGCTGTTTTTT. This gives the protein CASSHDRTRHGELFF.

For the CDR3, the DNA is TGTGCCAGGGGACTAGCGGGAGGCAACGAGCAGTACTTC. Translating gives CARGLAGGNEQYF. The chain joins TRBV2 to TRBJ2-7, with TRBD2 matching 15 bases. Losses at the gene ends were 9 bases for V and 5 bases for J; bases not matched to a gene: 2. CDR3 length equals 13 residues. CDR1 is SNHLY and CDR2 is FYNNEI in the germline V gene.

The J gene is TRBJ2-3, the V gene TRBV9, with a weak D call TRBD2 (5 bases). V shed 3 bases and J shed 6 bases, with 8 bases lying between them. CDR1 SGDLS and CDR2 YYNGEE come from the germline V gene. The CDR3 totals 12 residues. CDR3 amino acids: CASSDRGDTQYF. CDR3 DNA: TGTGCCAGCAGCGACCGAGGGGATACGCAGTATTTT.

This clone came up once. The chain combines TRBV29-1 with TRBJ2-7, with D tentatively TRBD2 (6 bases). The CDR3 contains 13 residues. Germline V gene sequence: CDR1 SQVTM, CDR2 ANQGSEA. Trimming shortened V by 3 bases and J by 5 bases, and 14 bases separated the two germline ends. The CDR3: CSVDGAGTHEQYF. The CDR3 nucleotides are TGCAGCGTTGACGGAGCGGGTACCCACGAGCAGTACTTC.

The chain uses TRBV18 and TRBJ2-2; TRBD2 agrees at 7 bases. Germline V gene lookup returns CDR1 KGHSH and CDR2 LQKENI. V shed 0 bases and J 2 bases; nucleotides not matched to a gene: 6. This CDR3 contains 17 residues. This chain's CDR3 is CASSPPASGGNTGELFF. DNA for the CDR3: TGTGCCAGCTCACCACCAGCATCGGGGGGAAACACCGGGGAGCTGTTTTTT.

The chain links TRBV7-2 to TRBJ2-1; unclear D gene. Per germline, CDR1 SGHTA and CDR2 FQGNSA. The V and J ends lost 5 bases and 3 bases respectively, with 8 bases between them. The CDR3 has 13 amino acids. The CDR3 loop is CASSLDYYNEQFF. The CDR3 DNA is TGTGCCAGCAGCCTAGATTACTACAATGAGCAGTTCTTC.

V gene TRBV5-1 combines with J gene TRBJ2-7, with TRBD2 matching over 13 bases. The CDR3 runs to 15 residues. V shed 0 bases and J 6 bases; nucleotides not matched to a gene: 3. Germline CDR1 is SGHRS and CDR2 is YFSETQ. The CDR3 coding sequence is TGCGCCAGCAGCTTGGCGCGACTAGCGGGAGGCGAGCAGTACTTC. It translates to CASSLARLAGGEQYF. The full variable domain, its missing parts supplied by reference TRBV5-1 and TRBJ2-7, is KAGVTQTPRYLIKTRGQQVTLSCSPISGHRSVSWYQQTPGQGLQFLFEYFSETQRNKGNFPGRFSGRQFSNSRSEMNVSTLELGDSALYLCASSLARLAGGEQYFGPGTRLTVT.

V usage is TRBV9 and J usage is TRBJ2-5, with 7 bases identical to TRBD1. Germline V gene sequence: CDR1 SGDLS, CDR2 YYNGEE. This CDR3 spans 14 amino acids. After removal of 4 bases from V and 2 bases from J, the junction contained 5 bases not matched to a gene. The DNA for the CDR3 is TGTGCCAGCAGCCCCGACAGGGCGCAAGAGACCCAGTACTTC. Protein: CASSPDRAQETQYF.

This clone was observed many times. The chain combines TRBV29-1 with TRBJ2-2; 7 positions agree with TRBD1. The CDR3 extends over 12 amino acids. The germline V gene has CDR1 SQVTM and CDR2 ANQGSEA. J gave up 12 bases and V 1 base, and 5 bases lay outside the gene matches. The DNA for the CDR3 is TGCAGCGTTGAAGGTAGCAGGGGGAAGCTGTTTTTT. It specifies CSVEGSRGKLFF.

The V call is TRBV15, the J call TRBJ1-5; D is unresolved. The germline CDR1 and CDR2 sequences are LNHNV and YYDKDF (reference sequence). V shed 4 bases and J shed 6 bases, with 7 bases lying between them. The CDR3 totals 12 residues. CDR3 sequence (DNA): TGTGCCACCAGCAAACTGAGTCAGCCCCAGCATTTT. It codes for CATSKLSQPQHF.

This chain connects TRBV5-8 to TRBJ1-1; 8 nucleotides line up with TRBD1. The CDR3 runs to 14 residues. The V gene's germline CDR1 is SGHTS and CDR2 YDEGEE. V gave up 3 bases and J gave up 5 bases; unmatched junction bases: 6. The CDR3 DNA sequence: TGTGCCAGCAGCTGGACAGGGAGGAAGACTGAAGCTTTCTTT. Translation gives CASSWTGRKTEAFF.